The 28 T cell receptor beta chains below were found in one sample sequenced in a study of early T cells in non-severe SARS-CoV-2 infection. TCRdb used MiXCR to reprocess the 5' RACE reads, holding one entry per CDR3 protein. The data show around 55,000 distinct CDR3 sequences, roughly 12% seen once. The sequencing input was whole blood. The receptors were sampled from an adult who was a healthcare worker with PCR-confirmed SARS-CoV-2 infection or an uninfected control (not recorded which).

This clonotype was observed many times. The rearrangement joins TRBV7-9 to TRBJ1-2, with 7 nucleotides matching TRBD1. Germline V lookup: CDR1 SEHNR, CDR2 FQNEAQ (reference sequence). The ends lost 4 bases at V and 7 bases at J; junction bases unmatched: 6. The length of the CDR3 is 13 residues. The chain's CDR3 is CASSSRQGGGYTF. In DNA form, the CDR3 reads TGTGCCAGCAGCTCTCGACAGGGCGGTGGCTACACCTTC.

Ten or more counts support this clonotype. The chain recombines TRBV30 with TRBJ2-7, with D possibly matching TRBD1 (6 bases). This CDR3 has 12 amino acids. Deletions cut 6 bases from V and 3 bases from J, with 12 bases between. Per the germline V gene, CDR1 is GTSNPN and CDR2 is SVGIG (reference sequence). The CDR3 region is CACEGDLYEQYF. The CDR3 DNA follows: TGTGCCTGCGAGGGGGACCTCTACGAGCAGTACTTC.

This clonotype was detected ten times or more. V gene TRBV20-1 combines with J gene TRBJ2-2, with D possibly TRBD2 on 5 matching bases. The V gene's germline CDR1 is DFQATT and CDR2 SNEGSKA (reference sequence). CDR3 length equals 14 residues. V was cut by 3 bases and J by 4 bases, with 12 bases left in between. CDR3 amino acids: CSARTGIFTGELFF. The CDR3 region has the DNA TGCAGTGCTAGGACCGGGATATTCACCGGGGAGCTGTTTTTT.

The chain employs TRBV7-3 and TRBJ2-3, with a weak D call TRBD2 (6 bases). This CDR3 contains 14 residues. V shed 5 bases and J shed 6 bases, with 15 bases lying between them. Germline lookup yields CDR1 SGHTA and CDR2 FQGTGA. CDR3 loop: CASSPGGDGDTQYF. DNA of the CDR3: TGTGCCAGCAGCCCTGGCGGGGACGGGGATACGCAGTATTTT.

This clonotype appeared a few times. V is TRBV5-1 and J is TRBJ1-2; D is unresolved. The V end was cut by 0 bases, the J end by 5 bases, with 5 bases between. This CDR3 spans 12 amino acids. Germline CDR1 SGHRS, CDR2 YFSETQ. The CDR3 here is CASSLDEYGYTF. The CDR3 DNA follows: TGCGCCAGCAGCTTGGATGAATATGGCTACACCTTC.

This clonotype turned up a few times. The CDR3 nucleotides read TGCGCCAGCAGCTTCCGACAGGGTCCAGATACGCAGTATTTT. This gives the protein CASSFRQGPDTQYF. V and J are TRBV5-1 and TRBJ2-3; 7 bases match TRBD1. Germline V gene data show CDR1 as SGHRS and CDR2 as YFSETQ. V gave up 2 bases and J gave up 4 bases; unmatched junction bases: 4. The CDR3 is 14 residues long.

The chain is built from TRBV9 and TRBJ2-1; TRBD2 might be the D (5 bases). V was trimmed by 0 bases and J by 3 bases, leaving 7 bases between them. The CDR3 consists of 14 residues. The germline CDR1 and CDR2 sequences are SGDLS and YYNGEE. This CDR3 is CASSVGSDYNEQFF. CDR3 DNA sequence: TGTGCCAGCAGCGTAGGTAGCGACTACAATGAGCAGTTCTTC. The full variable domain, completed using reference TRBV9 and TRBJ2-1, is DSGVTQTPKHLITATGQRVTLRCSPRSGDLSVYWYQQSLDQGLQFLIQYYNGEERAKGNILERFSAQQFPDLHSELNLSSLELGDSALYFCASSVGSDYNEQFFGPGTRLTVL.

This rearrangement joins TRBV20-1 to TRBJ2-7; weak D call: TRBD2 (5 bases). The CDR3 consists of 15 residues. Between the trimmed V and J ends, which lost 6 bases and 4 bases, there was a span of 22 bases. The germline V gene encodes CDR1 DFQATT and CDR2 SNEGSKA (reference sequence). This CDR3 is CSAPSSRLSSYEQYF. The CDR3, as DNA: TGCAGTGCGCCCTCCTCCCGACTATCTTCTTACGAGCAGTACTTC.

J is TRBJ2-2 and V is TRBV7-9; D not certain. Per the germline V gene, CDR1 is SEHNR and CDR2 is FQNEAQ (reference sequence). Trimming took 1 base from V and 10 from J, leaving 10 bases between them. CDR3 length equals 13 residues. CDR3 residues: CASSLGPAVELFF. CDR3 nucleotide sequence: TGTGCCAGCAGCTTAGGGCCCGCCGTGGAGCTGTTTTTT.

The gene calls are TRBV7-6 and TRBJ2-7, with 7 bases fitting TRBD2. J lost 1 base, V lost 0 bases, and 3 bases had no gene match. Looked up from germline, CDR1 is SGHVS and CDR2 is FNYEAQ. This CDR3 has 15 amino acids. The CDR3 loop is CASSLASGGSYEQYF. CDR3 sequence (DNA): TGTGCCAGCAGCTTAGCGTCCGGGGGGTCCTACGAGCAGTACTTC.

Here the CDR3 reads CSPRSLATESSYNEQFF. The DNA of the CDR3 is TGCAGTCCCAGGAGTCTAGCGACTGAAAGCTCCTACAATGAGCAGTTCTTC. This chain connects TRBV20-1 to TRBJ2-1; a possible D gene is TRBD2 (6 bases). Per the germline V gene, CDR1 is DFQATT and CDR2 is SNEGSKA (reference sequence). V was shortened by 8 bases and J by 0 bases, with 23 bases between the two germline ends. The CDR3 loop spans 17 amino acids.

This clonotype was detected many times. CDR3 coding DNA: TGTGCCAGCAGCCATTACAGGGCATTGAACACTGAAGCTTTCTTT. This translates into CASSHYRALNTEAFF. V gene TRBV7-8 combines with J gene TRBJ1-1; maybe TRBD1 (6 bases). Germline V gives CDR1 SGHVS, CDR2 FQNEAQ. V was pared by 5 bases and J by 0 bases, with 13 bases between. This CDR3 is built from 15 residues.

The J gene is TRBJ2-7, the V gene TRBV28; the D gene is possibly TRBD1 (6 bases). The length of the CDR3 is 14 residues. Trimming pared 7 bases from V and 3 bases from J, leaving 16 bases between. Germline assignment: CDR1 MDHEN and CDR2 SYDVKM. The CDR3 DNA is TGTGCCAGCACTACAGGGAGTCCCAGCTACGAGCAGTACTTC. It encodes CASTTGSPSYEQYF.

This clonotype was picked up many times. The chain has TRBV6-6 and TRBJ1-4, with a possible D match to TRBD1 (5 bases). Trimming removed 6 bases at V and 2 bases at J, with 10 bases between. The CDR3 covers 14 residues. Germline V gene lookup returns CDR1 MNHNY and CDR2 SVGAGI (reference sequence). This CDR3 is CASRLEGTNEKLFF. The CDR3 DNA is TGTGCCAGCAGGCTTGAGGGGACTAATGAAAAACTGTTTTTT.

This clonotype was found many times. The CDR3 region is CASSPGADTQYF. CDR3 nucleotide sequence: TGTGCCAGCAGTCCCGGGGCAGATACGCAGTATTTT. The chain is built from TRBV2 and TRBJ2-3, with D tentatively TRBD2 (5 bases). CDR1 SNHLY and CDR2 FYNNEI come from the germline V gene. Trimming cost V 5 bases and J 4 bases, with 7 bases left between them. The CDR3 spans 12 residues.

This clonotype has at least ten counts. The chain links TRBV12-3 or TRBV12-4 to TRBJ2-7; perhaps D is TRBD1 or TRBD2 (7 bases each). With 2 bases removed from V and 1 base from J, the gap between germline ends came to 15 bases. CDR3 length: 16 residues. CDR3 sequence (DNA): TGTGCCAGCAGTTTATCCCAGGGGGGGCGATCCTACGAGCAGTACTTC. Translating gives CASSLSQGGRSYEQYF.

This clonotype has a count of ten or more. The chain combines TRBV29-1 with TRBJ2-1, with 10 positions matching TRBD2. V was pared by 3 bases and J by 1 base, with 3 bases of the junction left unmatched. CDR1 is SQVTM and CDR2 is ANQGSEA in the germline V gene. CDR3 length: 15 residues. CDR3 residues: CSVDGLAVSYNEQFF. The CDR3 nucleotides are TGCAGCGTTGATGGACTAGCGGTGTCCTACAATGAGCAGTTCTTC.

This chain links TRBV11-2 with TRBJ2-3; 7 positions match TRBD1. Losses at the gene ends were 6 bases for V and 2 bases for J; bases not matched to a gene: 11. In germline, CDR1 is SGHAT, CDR2 FQNNGV. CDR3 length: 16 amino acids. The CDR3 is CASRPSGTASTDTQYF. In DNA form, the CDR3 reads TGTGCCAGCAGACCTAGTGGGACAGCCTCCACAGATACGCAGTATTTT.

This clonotype has at least ten counts. The rearrangement uses TRBV7-3 and TRBJ2-7, with D perhaps matching TRBD1 (6 bases). V dropped 5 bases and J dropped 5 bases, with 16 bases sitting between them. Germline assignment: CDR1 SGHTA and CDR2 FQGTGA. The CDR3 is 14 residues long. CDR3 region: CASSPSPDSDEQYF. The CDR3 nucleotides are TGTGCCAGCAGCCCCTCCCCGGACAGCGACGAGCAGTACTTC.

This clonotype was recorded many times. The rearrangement uses TRBV4-1 and TRBJ1-1, with 12 bases aligning to TRBD1. J lost 2 bases, V lost 3 bases, and 10 bases had no gene match. This CDR3 contains 18 residues. CDR1 is MGHRA and CDR2 is YSYEKL in the germline V gene. CDR3 DNA sequence: TGCGCCAGCAGCCACGTCCCGGGACAGGGGGCGAGCAACACTGAAGCTTTCTTT. Protein product: CASSHVPGQGASNTEAFF.

The chain joins TRBV7-2 to TRBJ2-1, with D hard to call. CDR3 length: 15 residues. Trimming removed 4 bases at V and 0 bases at J, with 10 bases between. Germline CDR1 SGHTA, CDR2 FQGNSA. The CDR3 reads CASSSLVSSYNEQFF. Here the CDR3 DNA reads TGTGCCAGCAGCTCCTTAGTGAGCTCCTACAATGAGCAGTTCTTC.

CDR3 nucleotides: TGTGCCAGCAGTGCCGACAGCTATGGCTACACCTTC. Its translation: CASSADSYGYTF. The chain recombines TRBV6-6 with TRBJ1-2, with a possible D match to TRBD1 (5 bases). V shed 5 bases and J shed 4 bases, with 8 bases lying between them. CDR3 length: 12 residues. Germline lookup yields CDR1 MNHNY and CDR2 SVGAGI (reference sequence).

This clonotype was picked up many times. The chain has TRBV5-1 and TRBJ2-1; 9 nucleotides align to TRBD2. The CDR3 sequence is 15 residues long. With 0 bases clipped from V and 6 bases from J, the junction kept 4 bases outside the gene matches. The germline CDR1 and CDR2 sequences are SGHRS and YFSETQ. In DNA, the CDR3 is TGCGCCAGCAGCTTGGGACTAGCGGTTTCCAATGAGCAGTTCTTC. Translating gives CASSLGLAVSNEQFF.

This clonotype appeared many times. This chain links TRBV6-6 with TRBJ2-7; 7 positions match TRBD1. The CDR3 runs to 12 residues. Trimming removed 5 bases from V and 6 bases from J; junction bases left unmatched: 4. The germline gives CDR1 MNHNY, CDR2 SVGAGI (reference sequence). CDR3: CASSPRQGEQYF. CDR3 bases: TGTGCCAGCAGTCCCCGACAGGGCGAGCAGTACTTC.

This clonotype was seen at least ten times. V is TRBV2 and J is TRBJ2-5; unclear D gene. The CDR3 is 14 amino acids. Trimming cost V 2 bases and J 1 base, with 8 bases left between them. Germline CDR1 reads SNHLY; CDR2 reads FYNNEI. The CDR3 sequence: CASSEYRFQETQYF. The CDR3 DNA reads TGTGCCAGCAGTGAATACAGATTCCAAGAGACCCAGTACTTC.

The chain recombines TRBV6-1 with TRBJ1-6; weak D call: TRBD1 (5 bases). Germline-derived CDR1 and CDR2 are MNHNS and SASEGT. Trimming stripped 0 bases from V and 1 base from J, with 10 bases between. The CDR3 totals 17 residues. CDR3 coding DNA: TGTGCCAGCAGTGAAGCAGTCTACAGGTCCTATAATTCACCCCTCCACTTT. Amino acid sequence: CASSEAVYRSYNSPLHF.

The chain uses TRBV28 and TRBJ1-2; weak D call: TRBD1 (6 bases). CDR3 length: 12 residues. From germline, CDR1 is MDHEN and CDR2 SYDVKM. With 6 bases removed from V and 7 bases from J, the gap between germline ends came to 12 bases. CDR3 sequence (DNA): TGTGCCAGCAGCCTCCGGGGGCTTGGCTACACCTTC. This encodes CASSLRGLGYTF.

The V gene is TRBV14, the J gene TRBJ1-4; the D gene is possibly TRBD1 (6 bases). The CDR3 length is 15 residues. V was shortened by 1 base and J by 10 bases, with 16 bases between the two germline ends. Germline V CDR1 and CDR2: SGHDN, FVKESK. The CDR3 region has the DNA TGTGCCAGCAGCCAAGTTTCTGGGGGCGGCGGAAAACTGTTTTTT. This encodes CASSQVSGGGGKLFF.